These T cell receptor beta chains were read from a single sample in a study of T-cell reconstitution after alpha-beta-depleted transplantation in children. TCRdb fed the PCR reads into MiXCR, producing one record per CDR3 protein. The sample carries over 150,000 distinct CDR3 sequences, approximately 7% recorded once. The source material was PBMCs, sampled before TCRalphabeta/CD19-depleted stem cell transplant. These receptor sequences come from a boy aged 2 to 9 with acute lymphoblastic leukemia, due to receive a stem cell transplant. CDR3s include the opening cysteine and the closing phenylalanine or tryptophan. D genes are given only for firm matches. Clone size is stated in some rows and not others, as once, few, many or a class when expanded.

j_call v_call cdr3_length d_call clone_size cdr3_nt cdr3_aa
TRBJ1-1 TRBV7-2 14 . few TGTGCCAGCAGGTTAGGAGGGAGTAACACTGAAGCTTTCTTT CASRLGGSNTEAFF
TRBJ2-2 TRBV4-3 13 . many TGCGCCAGCAGCCAGGAACATGCCGGGGAGCTGTTTTTT CASSQEHAGELFF
TRBJ2-5 TRBV12-3/TRBV12-4 14 TRBD2 . TGTGCCAGCAGCCGGCAAGCGGGAGCCGAGACCCAGTACTTC CASSRQAGAETQYF
TRBJ2-7 TRBV28 13 TRBD1 many TGTGCCAGCACCCTGACAGGGGTCTACGAGCAGTACTTC CASTLTGVYEQYF
TRBJ1-1 TRBV30 15 TRBD1 many TGTGCCTGGAATTATGAGGGGGCCCTCAACACTGAAGCTTTCTTT CAWNYEGALNTEAFF
TRBJ2-1 TRBV29-1 10 . few TGCAGCGCCGGTTACAATGAGCAGTTCTTC CSAGYNEQFF
TRBJ1-5 TRBV4-3 17 . many TGCGCCAGCAGCCAAGCCCTAACAGGGCCTAGCAATCAGCCCCAGCATTTT CASSQALTGPSNQPQHF
TRBJ2-5 TRBV15 15 TRBD1 many TGTGCCACCAAACAGCCGGGACAGGGTTTGGTGACCCAGTACTTC CATKQPGQGLVTQYF
TRBJ2-3 TRBV20-1 18 TRBD2 many TGCAGTGCTAGAGACCAAGGCACTAGCGGGGGGGCCCCAGATACGCAGTATTTT CSARDQGTSGGAPDTQYF
TRBJ1-5 TRBV3-1 15 . few TGTGCCAGCAGCCAGGCCTCTGGGGGCAATCAGCCCCAGCATTTT CASSQASGGNQPQHF
TRBJ2-2 TRBV2 15 TRBD2 few TGTGCCAGCAGAATAGCGGGGCCGAACACCGGGGAGCTGTTTTTT CASRIAGPNTGELFF
TRBJ2-7 TRBV27 14 . few TGTGCCAGCAGTTGGGCACCCAGCTCCTACGAGCAGTACTTC CASSWAPSSYEQYF
TRBJ2-7 TRBV20-1 14 . many TGCAGTGCCCCGGAGACAGGAAGCTCCTACGAGCAGTACTTC CSAPETGSSYEQYF
TRBJ2-5 TRBV28 14 . few TGTGCCAGCGGGATTTCCTTTTACCAAGAGACCCACTACTTC CASGISFYQETHYF
TRBJ2-7 TRBV5-1 16 TRBD1 many TGCGCCAGCAGCTCGGCCGGGACAGGGGATTCCTACGAGCAGTACTTC CASSSAGTGDSYEQYF
TRBJ2-5 TRBV3-1 15 . . TGTGCCAGCAGCCCCTTCGTAGGGGCGCAAGAGACCCAGTACTTC CASSPFVGAQETQYF
TRBJ1-2 TRBV2 13 . many TGTGCCAGCAGTGAGGGCGACGGCTATGGCTACACCTTC CASSEGDGYGYTF
TRBJ1-2 TRBV5-1 20 TRBD1 . TGCGCCAGCAGCTTGTTTCGTTTTTCCGAGACAGGGGCTTCTCCGTATGGCTACACCTTC CASSLFRFSETGASPYGYTF
TRBJ2-7 TRBV7-2 13 TRBD1 many TGTGCCAGCAGCCCAGGGACAGTATACGAGCAGTACTTC CASSPGTVYEQYF
TRBJ2-1 TRBV3-1 14 TRBD2 . TGTGCCAGCTCCAAGCGGGGGGTAGACAATGAGCAGTTCTTC CASSKRGVDNEQFF
TRBJ1-2 TRBV27 13 . . TGTGCCAGCAGTTCCGCCGCTAACTATGGCTACACCTTC CASSSAANYGYTF
TRBJ1-1 TRBV3-1 13 . many TGTGCCAGCAGCCAAGGGTCCCAAAGGTGGGCTTTCTTT CASSQGSQRWAFF
TRBJ2-3 TRBV28 15 TRBD1 many TGTGCCAGCAGCCCTCAGGGGGTTAGTACAGATACGCAGTATTTT CASSPQGVSTDTQYF
TRBJ2-5 TRBV5-1 16 TRBD2 many TGCGCCAGCAGCTTGGGGACTAGCGGGGGCGGCGAGACCCAGTACTTC CASSLGTSGGGETQYF
TRBJ1-1 TRBV20-1 13 TRBD1 many TGCAGTGCTAGGGAAAGGACAGGGCCTGAAGCTTTCTTT CSARERTGPEAFF
TRBJ2-3 TRBV9 13 . medium-sized TGTGCCAGCAGCGCCCAGATAACAGATACGCAGTATTTT CASSAQITDTQYF
TRBJ1-2 TRBV27 11 . many TGTGCCACCTTTGGACCCTATGGCTACACCTTC CATFGPYGYTF